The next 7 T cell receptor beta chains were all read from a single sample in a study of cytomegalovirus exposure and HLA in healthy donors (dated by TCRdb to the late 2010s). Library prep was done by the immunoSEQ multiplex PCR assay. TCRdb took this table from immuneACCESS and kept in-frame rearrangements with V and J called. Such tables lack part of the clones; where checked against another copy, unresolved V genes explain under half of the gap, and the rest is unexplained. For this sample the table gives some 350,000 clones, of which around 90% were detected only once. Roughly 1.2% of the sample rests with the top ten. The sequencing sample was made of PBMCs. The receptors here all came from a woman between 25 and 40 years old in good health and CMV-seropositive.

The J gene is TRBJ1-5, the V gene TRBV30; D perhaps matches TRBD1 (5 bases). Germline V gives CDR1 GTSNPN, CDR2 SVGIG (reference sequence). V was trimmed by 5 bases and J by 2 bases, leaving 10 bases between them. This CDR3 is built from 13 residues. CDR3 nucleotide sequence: TGTGCCTGGCAAAAAGGGGGCAATCAGCCCCAGCATTTT. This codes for CAWQKGGNQPQHF. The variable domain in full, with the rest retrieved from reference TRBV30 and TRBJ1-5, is SQTIHQWPATLVQPVGSPLSLECTVEGTSNPNLYWYRQAAGRGLQLLFYSVGIGQISSEVPQNLSASRPQDRQFILSSKKLLLSDSGFYLCAWQKGGNQPQHFGDGTRLSIL.

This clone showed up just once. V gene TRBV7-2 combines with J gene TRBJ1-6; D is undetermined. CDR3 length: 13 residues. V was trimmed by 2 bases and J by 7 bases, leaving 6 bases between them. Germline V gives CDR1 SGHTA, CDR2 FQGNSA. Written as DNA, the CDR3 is TGTGCCAGCAGCTTATCGGCCAATTCACCCCTCCACTTT. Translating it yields CASSLSANSPLHF.

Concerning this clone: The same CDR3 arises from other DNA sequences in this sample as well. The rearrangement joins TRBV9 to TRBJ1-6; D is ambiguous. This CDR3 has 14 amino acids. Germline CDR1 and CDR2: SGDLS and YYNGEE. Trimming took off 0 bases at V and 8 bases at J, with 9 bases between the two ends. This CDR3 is CASSVGGFDSPLHF. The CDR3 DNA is TGTGCCAGCAGCGTAGGTGGCTTCGATTCACCCCTCCACTTT.

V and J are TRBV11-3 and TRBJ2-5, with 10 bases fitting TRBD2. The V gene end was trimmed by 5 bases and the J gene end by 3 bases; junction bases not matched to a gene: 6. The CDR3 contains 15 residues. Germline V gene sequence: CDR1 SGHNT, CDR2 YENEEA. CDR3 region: CASSRRSGGEETQYF. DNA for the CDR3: TGTGCCAGCAGCCGCAGGAGCGGGGGGGAAGAGACCCAGTACTTC.

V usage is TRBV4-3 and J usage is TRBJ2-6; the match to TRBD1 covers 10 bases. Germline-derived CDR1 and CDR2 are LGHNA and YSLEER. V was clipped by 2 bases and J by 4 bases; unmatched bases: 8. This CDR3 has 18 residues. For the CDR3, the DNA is TGCGCCAGCAGCCAATGGCCGGGACAGGGGTCCGGGGCCAACGTCCTGACTTTC. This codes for CASSQWPGQGSGANVLTF.

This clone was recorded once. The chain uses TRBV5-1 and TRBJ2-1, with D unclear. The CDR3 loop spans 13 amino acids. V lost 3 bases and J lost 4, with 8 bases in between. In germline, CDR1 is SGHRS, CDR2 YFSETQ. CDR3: CASSSERYNEQFF. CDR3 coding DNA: TGCGCCAGCAGCTCCGAGAGATACAATGAGCAGTTCTTC.

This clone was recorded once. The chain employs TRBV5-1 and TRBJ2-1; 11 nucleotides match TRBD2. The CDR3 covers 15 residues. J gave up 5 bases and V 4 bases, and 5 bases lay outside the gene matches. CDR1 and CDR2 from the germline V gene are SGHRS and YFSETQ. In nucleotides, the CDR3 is TGCGCCAGCAGCCATCTAGCGGGAGGACACAATGAGCAGTTCTTC. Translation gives CASSHLAGGHNEQFF.